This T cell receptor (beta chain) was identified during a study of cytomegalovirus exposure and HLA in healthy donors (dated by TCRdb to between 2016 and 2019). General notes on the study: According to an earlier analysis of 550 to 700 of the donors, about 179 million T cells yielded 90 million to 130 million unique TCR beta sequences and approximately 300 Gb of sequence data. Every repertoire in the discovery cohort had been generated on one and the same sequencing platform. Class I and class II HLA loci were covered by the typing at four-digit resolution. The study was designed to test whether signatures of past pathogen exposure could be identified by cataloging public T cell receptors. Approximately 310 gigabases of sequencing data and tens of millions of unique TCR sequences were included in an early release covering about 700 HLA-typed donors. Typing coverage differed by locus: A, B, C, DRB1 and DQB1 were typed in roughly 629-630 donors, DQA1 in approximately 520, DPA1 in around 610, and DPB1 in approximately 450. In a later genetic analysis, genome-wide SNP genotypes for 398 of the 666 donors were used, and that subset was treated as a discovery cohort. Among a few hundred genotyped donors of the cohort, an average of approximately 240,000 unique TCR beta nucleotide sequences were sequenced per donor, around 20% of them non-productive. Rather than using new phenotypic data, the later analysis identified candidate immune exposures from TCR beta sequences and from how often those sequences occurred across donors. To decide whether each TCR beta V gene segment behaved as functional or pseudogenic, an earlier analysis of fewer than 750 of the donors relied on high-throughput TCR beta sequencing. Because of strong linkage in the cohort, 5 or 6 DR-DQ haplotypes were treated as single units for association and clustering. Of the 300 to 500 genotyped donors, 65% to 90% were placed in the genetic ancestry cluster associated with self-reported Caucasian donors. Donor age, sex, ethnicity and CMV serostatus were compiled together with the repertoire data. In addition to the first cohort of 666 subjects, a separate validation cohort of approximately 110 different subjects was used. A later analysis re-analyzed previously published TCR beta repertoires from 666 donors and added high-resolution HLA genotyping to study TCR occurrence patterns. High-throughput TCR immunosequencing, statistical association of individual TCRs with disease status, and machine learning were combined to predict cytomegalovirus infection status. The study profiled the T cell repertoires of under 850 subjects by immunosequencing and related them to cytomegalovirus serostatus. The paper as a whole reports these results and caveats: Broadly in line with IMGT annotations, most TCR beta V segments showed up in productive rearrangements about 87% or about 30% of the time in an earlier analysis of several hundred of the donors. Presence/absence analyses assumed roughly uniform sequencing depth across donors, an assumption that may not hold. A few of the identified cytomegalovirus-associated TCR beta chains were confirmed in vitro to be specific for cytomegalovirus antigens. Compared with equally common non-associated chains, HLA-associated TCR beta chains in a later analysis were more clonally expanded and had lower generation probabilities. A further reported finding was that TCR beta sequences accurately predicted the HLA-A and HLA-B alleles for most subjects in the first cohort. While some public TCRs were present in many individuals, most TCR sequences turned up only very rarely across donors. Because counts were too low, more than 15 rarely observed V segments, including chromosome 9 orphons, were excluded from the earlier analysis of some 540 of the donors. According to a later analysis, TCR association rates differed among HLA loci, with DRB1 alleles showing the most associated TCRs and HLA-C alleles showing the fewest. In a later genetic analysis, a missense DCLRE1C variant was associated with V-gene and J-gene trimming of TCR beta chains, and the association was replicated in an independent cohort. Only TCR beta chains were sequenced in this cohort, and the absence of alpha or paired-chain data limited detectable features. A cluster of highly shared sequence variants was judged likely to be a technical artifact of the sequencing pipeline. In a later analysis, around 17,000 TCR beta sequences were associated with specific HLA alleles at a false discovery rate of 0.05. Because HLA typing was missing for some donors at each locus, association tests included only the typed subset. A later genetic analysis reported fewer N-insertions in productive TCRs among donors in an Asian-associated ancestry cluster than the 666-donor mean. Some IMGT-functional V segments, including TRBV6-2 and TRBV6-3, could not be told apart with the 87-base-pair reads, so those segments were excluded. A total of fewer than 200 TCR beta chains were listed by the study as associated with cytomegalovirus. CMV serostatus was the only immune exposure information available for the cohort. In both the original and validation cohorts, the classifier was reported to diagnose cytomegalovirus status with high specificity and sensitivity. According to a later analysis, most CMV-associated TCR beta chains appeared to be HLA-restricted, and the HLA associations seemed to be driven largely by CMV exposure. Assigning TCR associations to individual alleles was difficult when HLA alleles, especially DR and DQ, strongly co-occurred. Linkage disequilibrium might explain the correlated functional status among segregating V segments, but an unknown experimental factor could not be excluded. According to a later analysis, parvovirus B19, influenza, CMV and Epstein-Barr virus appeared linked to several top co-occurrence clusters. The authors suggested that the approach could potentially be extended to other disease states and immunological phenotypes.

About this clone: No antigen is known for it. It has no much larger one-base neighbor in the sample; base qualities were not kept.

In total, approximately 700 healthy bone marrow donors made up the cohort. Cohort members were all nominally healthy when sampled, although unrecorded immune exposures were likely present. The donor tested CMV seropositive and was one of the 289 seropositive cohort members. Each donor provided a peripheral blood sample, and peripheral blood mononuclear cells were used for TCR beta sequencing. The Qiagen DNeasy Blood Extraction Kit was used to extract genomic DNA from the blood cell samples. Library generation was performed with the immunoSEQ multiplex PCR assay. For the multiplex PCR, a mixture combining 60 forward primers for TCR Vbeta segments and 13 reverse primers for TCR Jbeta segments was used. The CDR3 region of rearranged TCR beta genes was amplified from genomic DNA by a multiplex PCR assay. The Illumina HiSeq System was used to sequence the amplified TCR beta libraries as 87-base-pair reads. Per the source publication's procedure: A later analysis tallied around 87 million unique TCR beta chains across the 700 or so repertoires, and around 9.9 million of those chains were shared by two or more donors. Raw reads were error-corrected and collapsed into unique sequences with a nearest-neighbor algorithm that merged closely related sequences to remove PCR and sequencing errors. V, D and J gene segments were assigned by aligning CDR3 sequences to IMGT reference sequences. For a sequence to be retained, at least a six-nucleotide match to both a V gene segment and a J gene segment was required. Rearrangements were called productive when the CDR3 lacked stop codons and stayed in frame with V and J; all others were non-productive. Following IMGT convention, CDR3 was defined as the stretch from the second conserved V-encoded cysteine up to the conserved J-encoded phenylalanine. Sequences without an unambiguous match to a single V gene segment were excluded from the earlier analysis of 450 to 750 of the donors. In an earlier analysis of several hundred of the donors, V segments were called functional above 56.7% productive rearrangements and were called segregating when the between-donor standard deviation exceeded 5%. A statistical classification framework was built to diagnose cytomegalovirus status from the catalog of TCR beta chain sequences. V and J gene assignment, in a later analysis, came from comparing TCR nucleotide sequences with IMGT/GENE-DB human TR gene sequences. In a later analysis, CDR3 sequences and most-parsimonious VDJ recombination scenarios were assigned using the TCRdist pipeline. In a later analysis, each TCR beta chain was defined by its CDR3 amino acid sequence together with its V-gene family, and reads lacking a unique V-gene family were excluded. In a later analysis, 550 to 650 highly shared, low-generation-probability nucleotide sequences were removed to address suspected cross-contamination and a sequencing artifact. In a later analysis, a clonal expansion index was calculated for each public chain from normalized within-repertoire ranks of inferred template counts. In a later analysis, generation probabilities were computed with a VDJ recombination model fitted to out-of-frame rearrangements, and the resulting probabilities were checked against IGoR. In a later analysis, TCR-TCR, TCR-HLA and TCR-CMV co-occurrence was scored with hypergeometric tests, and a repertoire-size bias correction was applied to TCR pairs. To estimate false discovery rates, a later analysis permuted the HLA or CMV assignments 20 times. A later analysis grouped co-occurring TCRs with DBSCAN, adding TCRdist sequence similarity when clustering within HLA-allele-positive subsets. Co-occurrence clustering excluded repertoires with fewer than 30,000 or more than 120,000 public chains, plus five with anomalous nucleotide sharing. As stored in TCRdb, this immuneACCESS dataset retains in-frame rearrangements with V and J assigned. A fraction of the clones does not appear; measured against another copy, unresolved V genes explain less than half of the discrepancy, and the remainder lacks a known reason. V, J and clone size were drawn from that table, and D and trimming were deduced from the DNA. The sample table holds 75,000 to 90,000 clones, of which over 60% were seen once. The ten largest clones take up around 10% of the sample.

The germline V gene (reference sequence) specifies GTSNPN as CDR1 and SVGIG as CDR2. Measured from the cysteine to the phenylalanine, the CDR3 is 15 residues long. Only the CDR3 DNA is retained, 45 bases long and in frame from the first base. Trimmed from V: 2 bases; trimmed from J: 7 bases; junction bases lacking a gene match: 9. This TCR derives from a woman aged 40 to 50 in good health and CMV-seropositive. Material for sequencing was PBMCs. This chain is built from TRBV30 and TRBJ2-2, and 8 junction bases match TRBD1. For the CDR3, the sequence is CAWSTRTGTIGELFF. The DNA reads TGTGCCTGGAGTACCCGGACAGGGACAATCGGGGAGCTGTTTTTT.